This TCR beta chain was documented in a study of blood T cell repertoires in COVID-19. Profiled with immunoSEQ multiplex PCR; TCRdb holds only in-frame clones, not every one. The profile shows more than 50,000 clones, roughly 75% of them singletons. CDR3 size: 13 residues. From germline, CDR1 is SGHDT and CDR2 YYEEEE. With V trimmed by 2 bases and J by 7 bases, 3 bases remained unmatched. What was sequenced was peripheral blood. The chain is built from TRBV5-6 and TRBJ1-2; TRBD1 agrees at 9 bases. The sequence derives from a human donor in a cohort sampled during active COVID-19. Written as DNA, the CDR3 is TGTGCCAGCAGCTTACAGGGGGCTGGTGGCTACACCTTC. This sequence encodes CASSLQGAGGYTF. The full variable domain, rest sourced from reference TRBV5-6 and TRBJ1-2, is DAGVTQSPTHLIKTRGQQVTLRCSPKSGHDTVSWYQQALGQGPQFIFQYYEEEERQRGNFPDRFSGHQFPNYSSELNVNALLLGDSALYLCASSLQGAGGYTFGSGTRLTVV.